Shown below are 15 T cell receptor beta chains from a single sample sequenced in a study of blood T cells in healthy people across ages (dated by TCRdb to about 2015). The method was 5' RACE. These reads were obtained on an Illumina HiSeq 2500. A second roughly 6 to 11 cycle PCR used a sample-barcoded 5' primer and a J-beta primer mix. Starting from the raw public reads, TCRdb applied fastp trimming at Q25, assembled clones with MiXCR and retained in-frame beta chains. Under each unique CDR3 protein, matching rows form one entry showing the most common genes and DNA. The sample table shows 700,000 to 850,000 distinct CDR3 sequences, and about 55% are seen once. The ten largest clones represent about 42% of the sample. Sequenced: blood. The receptors were sampled from a man older than 75 in good health.

This clonotype was observed a handful of times. V and J are TRBV11-2 and TRBJ2-7, with TRBD1 matching over 10 bases. Trimming removed 6 bases from V and 0 bases from J; junction bases left unmatched: 8. Germline V lookup: CDR1 SGHAT, CDR2 FQNNGV. This CDR3 contains 16 residues. Here the CDR3 reads CASRRQGAQGSYEQYF. DNA for the CDR3: TGTGCCAGCAGGCGACAGGGGGCCCAGGGCTCCTACGAGCAGTACTTC.

This chain uses TRBV5-1 with TRBJ2-1; 7 bases line up with TRBD2. The CDR3 loop spans 15 amino acids. V shed 4 bases, J shed 0 bases, and the junction held 4 bases outside the gene matches. Germline V CDR1 and CDR2: SGHRS, YFSETQ. CDR3: CASSQGEGSYNEQFF. The CDR3, as DNA: TGCGCCAGCAGCCAAGGGGAGGGCTCCTACAATGAGCAGTTCTTC.

The chain combines TRBV20-1 with TRBJ1-1; D unresolved. Germline V CDR1 and CDR2: DFQATT, SNEGSKA (reference sequence). The CDR3 contains 14 residues. Trimming left V 1 base short and J 2 bases short, with 11 bases between. The chain's CDR3 is CSARVGRVNTEAFF. CDR3 bases: TGCAGTGCTAGAGTTGGGAGGGTAAACACTGAAGCTTTCTTT.

This clonotype was picked up a small number of times. V gene TRBV6-2 or TRBV6-3 combines with J gene TRBJ2-1; tentatively, D is TRBD2 (7 bases). The germline V gene encodes CDR1 MNHEY and CDR2 SVGEGT. The CDR3 is 18 residues long. Trimming removed 7 bases from V and 0 bases from J, with 22 bases in between. CDR3 in amino acids: CASTPRGGFQRSYNEQFF. The CDR3 DNA reads as TGTGCCAGCACCCCCAGGGGAGGGTTCCAACGCTCCTACAATGAGCAGTTCTTC.

The V and J genes are TRBV20-1 and TRBJ1-1; D may be TRBD1 (6 bases). The CDR3 is 16 residues long. The germline CDR1 and CDR2 sequences are DFQATT and SNEGSKA (reference sequence). Trimming removed 0 bases at V and 5 bases at J, with 19 bases between. The CDR3 region is CSARDGRGGRWTEAFF. The CDR3, as DNA: TGCAGTGCTAGAGATGGTCGGGGGGGCCGATGGACTGAAGCTTTCTTT.

This clonotype was counted only a few times. This chain connects TRBV27 to TRBJ2-1; D perhaps matches TRBD1 (7 bases). The CDR3 consists of 14 residues. The V gene lost 6 bases and the J gene lost 4 bases, with 13 bases spanning the gap. The germline V gene has CDR1 MNHEY and CDR2 SMNVEV (reference sequence). The CDR3 spells CASRRDRSYNEQFF. CDR3 bases: TGTGCCAGCAGGCGGGACAGATCATACAATGAGCAGTTCTTC.

This clonotype was observed a handful of times. The chain employs TRBV29-1 and TRBJ2-7, with D hard to call. The CDR3 sequence is 13 residues long. The V gene lost 4 bases and the J gene lost 7 bases, with 17 bases spanning the gap. CDR1 is SQVTM, CDR2 ANQGSEA, per germline. CDR3 sequence: CSVGARQFNEQYF. The CDR3 coding sequence is TGCAGCGTTGGAGCTCGGCAGTTTAATGAGCAGTACTTC.

This clonotype came up many times. For the CDR3, the DNA is TGTGCCAGCAGCCTATTCAAGGGGACAGAAAGCATTCAGTACTTC. Translation: CASSLFKGTESIQYF. J is TRBJ2-4 and V is TRBV11-1, with 7 bases fitting TRBD1. The ends lost 5 bases at V and 9 bases at J; junction bases unmatched: 13. Germline CDR1 SGHAT, CDR2 FQDESV (reference sequence). The CDR3 sequence is 15 residues long.

This rearrangement joins TRBV27 to TRBJ2-3; 10 bases line up with TRBD2. Germline loops: CDR1 MNHEY, CDR2 SMNVEV (reference sequence). With 8 bases clipped from V and 14 bases from J, the junction kept 16 bases outside the gene matches. The length of the CDR3 is 14 residues. CDR3 in amino acids: CASGLAGDDRYAYF. The CDR3 region has the DNA TGTGCCAGCGGCCTAGCGGGAGACGACAGATACGCGTATTTT.

This clonotype turned up a few times. CDR3 in amino acids: CASSPGQGLGNQPQHF. The CDR3, as DNA: TGTGCCAGCAGCCCTGGGCAGGGCCTCGGCAATCAGCCCCAGCATTTT. The chain combines TRBV11-2 with TRBJ1-5; a possible D gene is TRBD1 (5 bases). Germline-derived CDR1 and CDR2 are SGHAT and FQNNGV. The V and J ends lost 5 bases and 2 bases respectively, with 16 bases between them. The CDR3 has 16 amino acids.

The V call is TRBV20-1, the J call TRBJ2-1, with 13 bases aligning to TRBD2. Germline lookup yields CDR1 DFQATT and CDR2 SNEGSKA (reference sequence). J gave up 0 bases and V 5 bases, and 7 bases lay outside the gene matches. The CDR3 runs to 17 residues. CDR3 sequence (DNA): TGCAGTGCTTGGACTAGCGGGAGTCCTAGCTCCTACAATGAGCAGTTCTTC. This sequence encodes CSAWTSGSPSSYNEQFF.

The chain joins TRBV2 to TRBJ2-1; D remains unclear. Trimming took 7 bases from V and 9 from J, leaving 16 bases between them. There are 13 residues in the CDR3. Germline lookup yields CDR1 SNHLY and CDR2 FYNNEI. The DNA for the CDR3 is TGTGCCAGCACAACACTTATCTTCGGTGAGCAGTTCTTC. It yields the protein CASTTLIFGEQFF.

The chain employs TRBV29-1 and TRBJ1-1, with D unclear. Trimming removed 0 bases at V and 1 base at J, with 9 bases between. CDR3 length equals 14 residues. Germline-derived CDR1 and CDR2 are SQVTM and ANQGSEA. CDR3: CSVEDLQENTEAFF. CDR3 nucleotides: TGCAGCGTTGAAGATCTCCAGGAGAACACTGAAGCTTTCTTT.

This rearrangement joins TRBV7-2 to TRBJ2-3; TRBD2 is a possible D gene (5 bases). The V gene's germline CDR1 is SGHTA and CDR2 FQGNSA. The V and J ends lost 3 bases and 6 bases respectively, with 13 bases between them. The CDR3 loop spans 14 amino acids. For the CDR3, the DNA is TGTGCCAGCAGCTTGCGGGCGGGTTGGGATACGCAGTATTTT. Translating it yields CASSLRAGWDTQYF.

The chain employs TRBV29-1 and TRBJ2-2; D may be TRBD2 (6 bases). Germline CDR1 SQVTM, CDR2 ANQGSEA. The CDR3 extends over 11 amino acids. V was shortened by 6 bases and J by 4 bases, with 6 bases between the two germline ends. The CDR3, as DNA: TGCAGCGTCGGGGGCACCGGGGAGCTGTTTTTT. Translated: CSVGGTGELFF.